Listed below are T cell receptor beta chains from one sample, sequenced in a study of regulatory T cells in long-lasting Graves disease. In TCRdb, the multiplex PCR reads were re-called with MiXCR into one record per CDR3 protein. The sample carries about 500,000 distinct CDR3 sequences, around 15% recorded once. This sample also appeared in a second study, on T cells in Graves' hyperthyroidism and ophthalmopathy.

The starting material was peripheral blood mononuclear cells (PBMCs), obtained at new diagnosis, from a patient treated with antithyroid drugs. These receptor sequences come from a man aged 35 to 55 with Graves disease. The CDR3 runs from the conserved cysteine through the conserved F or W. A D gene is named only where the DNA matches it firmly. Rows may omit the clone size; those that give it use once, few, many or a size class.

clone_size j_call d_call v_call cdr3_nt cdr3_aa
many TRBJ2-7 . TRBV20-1 TGCAGTGCCACCCCCGTGTTGTACGAGCAGTACTTC CSATPVLYEQYF
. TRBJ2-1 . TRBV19 TGTGCCAGTAGTCCATCCGGGACCCTATCCTACAATGAGCAGTTCTTC CASSPSGTLSYNEQFF
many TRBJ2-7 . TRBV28 TGTGCCAGCAGTTTAATCCAGGACCCGGCGATGCCCTCCTACGAGCAGTACTTC CASSLIQDPAMPSYEQYF
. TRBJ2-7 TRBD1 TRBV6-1 TGTGCCAGCCAAACAGGGCCCGGGACAGGTGACTACGAGCAGTACTTC CASQTGPGTGDYEQYF
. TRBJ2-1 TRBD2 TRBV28 TGTGCCAGCAGTCGGACTAGCGGATTCAATGAGCAGTTCTTC CASSRTSGFNEQFF
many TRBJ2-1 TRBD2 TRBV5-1 TGCGCCAGCAGCATGGGACTAGCGGGAGTGAATGAGCAGTTCTTC CASSMGLAGVNEQFF
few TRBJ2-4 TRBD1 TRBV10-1 TGCGCCAGCAGTTCAGGGGGATCGAAAAACATTCAGTACTTC CASSSGGSKNIQYF
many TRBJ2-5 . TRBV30 TGTGCCTGCGAGGGGCTCTCTCAAGAGACCCAGTACTTC CACEGLSQETQYF
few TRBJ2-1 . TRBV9 TGTGCCAGCAGCGTAGGCTCCCACACAGGACCGTACAATGAGCAGTTCTTC CASSVGSHTGPYNEQFF
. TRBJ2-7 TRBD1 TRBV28 TGTGCCAGCACCCCAGGGGGCGCGGCTTATCTCGAGCAGTACTTC CASTPGGAAYLEQYF
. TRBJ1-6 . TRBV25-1 TGTGCCAGCAGTGAATCAGGCGGCAAGAATTCACCCCTCCACTTT CASSESGGKNSPLHF
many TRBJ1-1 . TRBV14 TGTGCCAGCAGCCAAAGATATCAGGCAGAAGCTTTCTTT CASSQRYQAEAFF
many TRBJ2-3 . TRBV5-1 TGCGCCAGCTCGCCAACAGGGCATAGCACAGATACGCAGTATTTT CASSPTGHSTDTQYF
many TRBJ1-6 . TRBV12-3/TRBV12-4 TGTGCCAGCAGTTTAGGCGGTTTCCCAGGGGATTCACCCCTCCACTTT CASSLGGFPGDSPLHF
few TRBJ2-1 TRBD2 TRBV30 TGTGCCTCCCCCCCCCGAGCGGGGGACCCCAATGAGCAGTTCTTC CASPPRAGDPNEQFF
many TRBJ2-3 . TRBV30 TGTGCCTGGAGTCCTCCGGGTCCGATTAGCACAGATACGCAGTATTTT CAWSPPGPISTDTQYF
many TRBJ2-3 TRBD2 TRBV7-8 TGTGCCAGCAGCTGGCCACCGGGACTAGCTACCCCTAGCACAGATACGCAGTATTTT CASSWPPGLATPSTDTQYF
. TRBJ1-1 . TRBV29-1 TGCAGCGTTGAAAGCCCTGAAGCTTTCTTT CSVESPEAFF
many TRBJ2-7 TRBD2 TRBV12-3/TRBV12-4 TGTGCCAGCAGTTTAACAGCGGGGGGGGGCTACGAGCAGTACTTC CASSLTAGGGYEQYF
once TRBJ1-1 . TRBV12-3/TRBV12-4 TGCGCCAGCAGTGTACACAGCACCAGCACTGAAGCTTTCTTT CASSVHSTSTEAFF
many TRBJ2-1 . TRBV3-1 TGTGCCAGCCGTAGGAAAAATGAGCAGTTCTTC CASRRKNEQFF
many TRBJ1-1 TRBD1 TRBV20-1 TGCAGTGCTCGACAGGGCTTGAACACTGAAGCTTTCTTT CSARQGLNTEAFF
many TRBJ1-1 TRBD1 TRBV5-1 TGCGCCAGCAGGACAGGGGGCGACACTGAAGCTTTCTTT CASRTGGDTEAFF
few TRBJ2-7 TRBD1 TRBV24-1 TGTGCCACCAGTGATCCTGACAGGGGAGCGCGCGAGCAGTACTTC CATSDPDRGAREQYF
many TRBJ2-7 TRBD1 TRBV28 TGTGCCAGCAGTTTGTGGACAGGGGAACGGTACGAGCAGTACTTC CASSLWTGERYEQYF
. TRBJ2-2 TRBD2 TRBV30 TGTGCCTGGAGTGCTCTGGGAGGGCCCGGGGAGCTGTTTTTT CAWSALGGPGELFF
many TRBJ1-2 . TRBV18 TGTGCCAGCTCACCGATCGGGGCTCCAGCTAACTATGGCTACACCTTC CASSPIGAPANYGYTF
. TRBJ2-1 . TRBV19 TGTGCCAGTAGTACCCTCAGGGAGTCCAGGAGGAATGAGCAGCTCTTC CASSTLRESRRNEQLF
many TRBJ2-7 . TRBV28 TGTGCCAGCAGTTCCTTCACAGGTCCCTACGAGCAGTACTTC CASSSFTGPYEQYF
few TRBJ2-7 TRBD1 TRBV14 TGTGCCAGCAGCGCCCGGGACAGGACATACGAGCAGTACTTC CASSARDRTYEQYF
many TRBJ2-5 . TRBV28 TGTGCCAGCAGTTGGGGGTACCAAGAGACCCAGTACTTC CASSWGYQETQYF
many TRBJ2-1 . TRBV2 TGTGCCAGCAGTGAAAGTTTCGGGAGTGAGGATGAGCAGTTCTTC CASSESFGSEDEQFF
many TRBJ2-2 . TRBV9 TGTGCCAGCAGCGTAGGGAACAGGGATGGCGGGGAGCTGTTTTTT CASSVGNRDGGELFF
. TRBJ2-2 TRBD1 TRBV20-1 TGCAGTGGAGAACAGGGGAGCAATTCTGGGGAGCTGTTTTTT CSGEQGSNSGELFF
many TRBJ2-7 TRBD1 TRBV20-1 TGCAGTGCTAGGGAGACAGGGTCTCGAGAGCAGTACTTC CSARETGSREQYF
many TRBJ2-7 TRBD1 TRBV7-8 TGTGCCAGCACCTCACTCCGGGACAGGGGGCTCTACGAGCAGTACTTC CASTSLRDRGLYEQYF
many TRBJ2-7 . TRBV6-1 TGTGCCAGCAGCCGGGGAGCCCCCCCTACGGCCGAGCAGTACTTC CASSRGAPPTAEQYF
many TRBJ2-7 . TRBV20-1 TGCAGTGCTAGCGCCAGGGCCCCCTACGAGCAGTACTTC CSASARAPYEQYF
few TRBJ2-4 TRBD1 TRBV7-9 TGTGCCAGCAGCCCTCCGGGACAGCAAAACATTCAGTACTTC CASSPPGQQNIQYF
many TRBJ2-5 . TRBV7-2 TGTGCCAGCAGCACGGACTCCTGGTACCAAGAGACCCAGTACTTC CASSTDSWYQETQYF